These 5 T cell receptor beta chains share one sample of origin, sequenced in a study of T cell repertoires in cytomegalovirus infection. MiXCR, applied by TCRdb to the reads, yields one record per CDR3 protein. Of about 140,000 distinct CDR3 sequences listed, under 8.5% are singletons. What was sequenced was PBMCs. The receptors were gathered from a human donor in good health (CMV status not recorded). Some clones in this sample may be carry-over from other donors' samples.

This clonotype has just a few counts. The chain has TRBV7-3 and TRBJ2-2; D gene uncertain. V was shortened by 2 bases and J by 2 bases, with 12 bases between the two germline ends. This CDR3 spans 16 amino acids. Germline V lookup: CDR1 SGHTA, CDR2 FQGTGA. As DNA, the CDR3 is TGTGCCAGCAGCTTATCGGCAGGATTAAACACCGGGGAGCTGTTTTTT. It specifies CASSLSAGLNTGELFF.

This clonotype was recorded many times. This chain connects TRBV11-2 to TRBJ1-4; 7 nucleotides align to TRBD1. There are 14 residues in the CDR3. J was trimmed by 7 bases and V by 5 bases; bases with no gene match: 7. In germline, CDR1 is SGHAT, CDR2 FQNNGV. The CDR3 region is CASSLTGPSEKLFF. The CDR3 DNA reads as TGTGCCAGCAGCCTGACAGGGCCTAGTGAAAAACTGTTTTTT.

This clonotype has at least ten counts. V gene TRBV7-2 combines with J gene TRBJ2-5; 10 nucleotides match TRBD2. Germline trimming cut 5 bases from V and 2 bases from J; bases unmatched to any gene: 14. The CDR3 is 18 amino acids. Germline CDR1 SGHTA, CDR2 FQGNSA. The chain's CDR3 is CASSPFPKLAGIQETQYF. The DNA for the CDR3 is TGTGCCAGCAGCCCCTTTCCCAAACTAGCGGGGATTCAAGAGACCCAGTACTTC. Full variable domain (outside the CDR3, taken from reference TRBV7-2 and TRBJ2-5): GAGVSQSPSNKVTEKGKDVELRCDPISGHTALYWYRQSLGQGLEFLIYFQGNSAPDKSGLPSDRFSAERTGGSVSTLTIQRTQQEDSAVYLCASSPFPKLAGIQETQYFGPGTRLLVL.

This clonotype was observed a handful of times. The V call is TRBV9, the J call TRBJ2-1, with 9 bases aligning to TRBD1. Germline assignment: CDR1 SGDLS and CDR2 YYNGEE. With 0 bases clipped from V and 4 bases from J, the junction kept 2 bases outside the gene matches. This CDR3 is built from 15 residues. CDR3 bases: TGTGCCAGCAGCGTAGAGGGGACAGGGTACAATGAGCAGTTCTTC. It codes for CASSVEGTGYNEQFF.

This clonotype was counted many times. This chain connects TRBV9 to TRBJ1-5; no clear D gene. From germline, CDR1 is SGDLS and CDR2 YYNGEE. V lost 0 bases and J 0 bases, leaving 7 bases between the germline ends. There are 15 residues in the CDR3. Here the CDR3 DNA reads TGTGCCAGCAGCGTAGACGGGGATAGCAATCAGCCCCAGCATTTT. Translation: CASSVDGDSNQPQHF. Full variable domain (rest looked up from reference TRBV9 and TRBJ1-5): DSGVTQTPKHLITATGQRVTLRCSPRSGDLSVYWYQQSLDQGLQFLIQYYNGEERAKGNILERFSAQQFPDLHSELNLSSLELGDSALYFCASSVDGDSNQPQHFGDGTRLSIL.